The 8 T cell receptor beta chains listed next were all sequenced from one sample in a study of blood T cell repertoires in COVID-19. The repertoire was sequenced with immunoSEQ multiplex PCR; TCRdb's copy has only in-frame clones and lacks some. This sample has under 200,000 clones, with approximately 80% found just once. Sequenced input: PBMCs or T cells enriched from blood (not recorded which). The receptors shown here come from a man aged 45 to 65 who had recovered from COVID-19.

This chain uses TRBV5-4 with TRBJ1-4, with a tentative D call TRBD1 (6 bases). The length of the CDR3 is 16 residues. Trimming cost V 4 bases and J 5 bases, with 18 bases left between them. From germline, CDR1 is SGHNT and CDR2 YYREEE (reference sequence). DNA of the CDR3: TGTGCCAGCAGCGTGAACGGGGGGCTGGGGAATGAAAAACTGTTTTTT. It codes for CASSVNGGLGNEKLFF.

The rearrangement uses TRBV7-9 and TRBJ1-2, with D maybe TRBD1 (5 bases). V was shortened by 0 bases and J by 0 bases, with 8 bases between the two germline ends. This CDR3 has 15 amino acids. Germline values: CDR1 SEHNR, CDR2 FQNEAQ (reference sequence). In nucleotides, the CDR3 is TGTGCCAGCAGCTTAGCTGCACAGGCTAACTATGGCTACACCTTC. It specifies CASSLAAQANYGYTF. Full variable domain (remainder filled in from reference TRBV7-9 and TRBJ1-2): DTGVSQNPRHKITKRGQNVTFRCDPISEHNRLYWYRQTLGQGPEFLTYFQNEAQLEKSRLLSDRFSAERPKGSFSTLEIQRTEQGDSAMYLCASSLAAQANYGYTFGSGTRLTVV.

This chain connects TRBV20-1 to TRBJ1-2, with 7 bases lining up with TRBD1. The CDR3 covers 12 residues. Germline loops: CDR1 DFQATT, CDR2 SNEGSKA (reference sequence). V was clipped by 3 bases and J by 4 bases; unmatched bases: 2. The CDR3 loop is CSASAGGYGYTF. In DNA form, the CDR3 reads TGCAGTGCTAGTGCAGGGGGCTATGGCTACACCTTC.

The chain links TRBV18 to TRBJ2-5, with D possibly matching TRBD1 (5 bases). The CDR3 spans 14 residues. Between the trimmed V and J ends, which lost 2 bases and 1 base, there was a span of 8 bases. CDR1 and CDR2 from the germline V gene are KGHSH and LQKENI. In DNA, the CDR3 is TGTGCCAGCTCACCAAGGACACCCCAAGAGACCCAGTACTTC. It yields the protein CASSPRTPQETQYF.

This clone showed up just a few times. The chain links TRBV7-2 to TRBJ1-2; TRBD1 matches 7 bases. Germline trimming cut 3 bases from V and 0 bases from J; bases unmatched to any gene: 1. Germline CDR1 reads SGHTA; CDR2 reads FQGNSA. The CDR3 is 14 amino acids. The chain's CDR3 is CASSLQGANYGYTF. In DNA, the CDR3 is TGTGCCAGCAGCTTGCAGGGGGCTAACTATGGCTACACCTTC. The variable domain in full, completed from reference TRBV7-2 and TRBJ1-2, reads GAGVSQSPSNKVTEKGKDVELRCDPISGHTALYWYRQSLGQGLEFLIYFQGNSAPDKSGLPSDRFSAERTGGSVSTLTIQRTQQEDSAVYLCASSLQGANYGYTFGSGTRLTVV.

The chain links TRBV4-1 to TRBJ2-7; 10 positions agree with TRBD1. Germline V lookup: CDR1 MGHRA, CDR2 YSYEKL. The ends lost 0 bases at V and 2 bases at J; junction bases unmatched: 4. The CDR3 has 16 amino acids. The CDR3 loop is CASSQDWDRGTYEQYF. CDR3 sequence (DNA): TGCGCCAGCAGCCAAGATTGGGACAGGGGCACCTACGAGCAGTACTTC.

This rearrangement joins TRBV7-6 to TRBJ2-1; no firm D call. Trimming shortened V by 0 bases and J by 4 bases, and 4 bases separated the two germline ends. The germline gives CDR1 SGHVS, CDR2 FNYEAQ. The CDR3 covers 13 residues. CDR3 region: CASSLAEYNEQFF. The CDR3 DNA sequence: TGTGCCAGCAGCTTAGCGGAGTACAATGAGCAGTTCTTC.

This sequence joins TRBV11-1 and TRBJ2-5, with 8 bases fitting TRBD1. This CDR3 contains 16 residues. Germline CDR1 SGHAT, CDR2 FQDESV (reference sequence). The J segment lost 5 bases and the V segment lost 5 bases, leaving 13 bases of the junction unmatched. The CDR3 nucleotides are TGTGCCAGCAGCGCTCCTCGGGGGAACAGGGGGGAGACCCAGTACTTC. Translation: CASSAPRGNRGETQYF.